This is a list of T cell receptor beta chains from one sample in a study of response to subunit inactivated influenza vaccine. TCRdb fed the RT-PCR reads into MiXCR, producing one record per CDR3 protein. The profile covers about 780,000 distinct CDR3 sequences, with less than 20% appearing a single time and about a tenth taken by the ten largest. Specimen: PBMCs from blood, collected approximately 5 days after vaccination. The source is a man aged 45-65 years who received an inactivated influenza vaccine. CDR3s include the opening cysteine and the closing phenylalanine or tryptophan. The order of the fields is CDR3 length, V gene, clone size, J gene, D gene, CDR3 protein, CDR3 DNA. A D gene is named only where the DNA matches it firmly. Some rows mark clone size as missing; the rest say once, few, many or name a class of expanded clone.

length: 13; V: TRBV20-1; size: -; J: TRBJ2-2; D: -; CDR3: CSGQPPNTGELFF; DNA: TGCAGTGGCCAGCCCCCGAACACCGGGGAGCTGTTTTTT
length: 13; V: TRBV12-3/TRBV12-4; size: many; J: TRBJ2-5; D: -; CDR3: CASSPGRQETQYF; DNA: TGTGCCAGCAGCCCGGGCCGACAAGAGACCCAGTACTTC
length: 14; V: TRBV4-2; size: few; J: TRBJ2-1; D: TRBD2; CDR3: CATRASGRENEQFF; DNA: TGTGCCACGCGGGCTAGCGGGAGGGAAAATGAGCAGTTCTTC
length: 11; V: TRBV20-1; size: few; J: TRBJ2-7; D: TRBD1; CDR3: CTTGNNYEQYF; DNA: TGCACGACAGGGAACAACTACGAGCAGTACTTC
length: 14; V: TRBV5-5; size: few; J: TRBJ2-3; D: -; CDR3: CASSLMGAQDTQYF; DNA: TGTGCCAGCAGCTTAATGGGGGCCCAGGATACGCAGTATTTT
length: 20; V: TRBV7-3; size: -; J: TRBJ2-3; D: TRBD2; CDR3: CASSLRLPGLAGTQTDTQYF; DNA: TGTGCCAGCAGCTTACGCCTACCCGGGCTAGCGGGAACACAAACAGATACGCAGTATTTT
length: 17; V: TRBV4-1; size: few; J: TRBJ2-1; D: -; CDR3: CASSQEGDTMSYNEQFF; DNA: TGCGCCAGCAGCCAAGAGGGGGACACGATGTCCTACAATGAGCAGTTCTTC
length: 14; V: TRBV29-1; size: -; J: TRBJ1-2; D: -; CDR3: CSVSRQGQNYGYTF; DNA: TGCAGCGTCTCAAGGCAGGGTCAGAACTATGGCTACACCTTC
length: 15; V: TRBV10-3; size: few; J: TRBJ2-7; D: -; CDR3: CAIRDWTDRGDEQYF; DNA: TGTGCCATCAGAGACTGGACGGACCGCGGGGACGAGCAGTACTTC
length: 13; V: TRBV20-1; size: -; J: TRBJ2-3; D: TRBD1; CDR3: CSAPGTGSDTQYF; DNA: TGCAGTGCTCCCGGGACAGGGTCGGATACGCAGTATTTT
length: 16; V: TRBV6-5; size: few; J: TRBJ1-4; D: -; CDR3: CASSYTPSRLWEKLFF; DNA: TGTGCCAGCAGTTACACGCCGAGCAGGCTTTGGGAAAAACTGTTTTTT
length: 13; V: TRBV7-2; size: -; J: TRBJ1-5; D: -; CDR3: CASSSYSNQPQHF; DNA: TGTGCCAGCAGCTCCTATAGCAATCAGCCCCAGCATTTT
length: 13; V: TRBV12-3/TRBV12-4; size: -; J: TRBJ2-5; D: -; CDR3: CASSLAARQTQYF; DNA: TGTGCCAGCAGTTTAGCGGCGAGGCAGACCCAGTACTTC
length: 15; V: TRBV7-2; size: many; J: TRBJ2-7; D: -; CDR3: CASSVVGGQYYEQYF; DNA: TGTGCCAGCAGTGTCGTTGGGGGGCAGTACTACGAGCAGTACTTC
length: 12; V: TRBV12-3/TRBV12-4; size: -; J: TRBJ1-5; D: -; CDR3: CASRGNTDTQHF; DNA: TGTGCCAGCAGGGGGAACACAGATACGCAGCATTTT
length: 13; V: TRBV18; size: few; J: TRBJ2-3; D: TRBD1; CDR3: CASSRRDSQTQYF; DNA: TGTGCCAGCTCACGACGGGACAGCCAAACGCAGTATTTT
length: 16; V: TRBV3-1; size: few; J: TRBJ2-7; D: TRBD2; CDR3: CASSSSGVIRGYEQYF; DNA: TGTGCCAGCAGCTCTAGCGGGGTCATTAGAGGCTACGAGCAGTACTTC
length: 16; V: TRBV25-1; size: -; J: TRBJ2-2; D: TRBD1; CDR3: CASSGTGTGNTGELFF; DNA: TGTGCCAGCAGTGGAACCGGGACAGGGAACACCGGGGAGCTGTTTTTT
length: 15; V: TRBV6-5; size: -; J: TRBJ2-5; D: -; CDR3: CASSSRAGAQETQYF; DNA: TGTGCCAGCAGTTCCCGGGCAGGAGCCCAAGAGACCCAGTACTTC
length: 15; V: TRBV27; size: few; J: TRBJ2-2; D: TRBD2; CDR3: CASSGGTSGSGELFF; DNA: TGTGCCAGCAGTGGGGGGACTAGCGGGAGTGGGGAGCTGTTTTTT
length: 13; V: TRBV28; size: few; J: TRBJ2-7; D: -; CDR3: CASESRRDYEQYF; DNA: TGTGCCAGCGAGTCGAGACGGGACTACGAGCAGTACTTC
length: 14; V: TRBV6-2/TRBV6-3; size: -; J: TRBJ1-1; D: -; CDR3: CASAVGGMNTEAFF; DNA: TGTGCCAGCGCCGTCGGGGGGATGAACACTGAAGCTTTCTTT
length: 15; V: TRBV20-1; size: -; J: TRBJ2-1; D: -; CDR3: CSARDTAGPYNEQFF; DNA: TGCAGTGCTAGAGATACCGCGGGCCCCTACAATGAGCAGTTCTTC
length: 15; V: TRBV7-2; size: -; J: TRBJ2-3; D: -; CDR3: CASSLLRVSTDTQYF; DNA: TGTGCCAGCAGCTTATTAAGGGTTAGCACAGATACGCAGTATTTT
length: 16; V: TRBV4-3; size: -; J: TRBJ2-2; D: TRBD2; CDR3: CASSQTSGRNTGELFF; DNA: TGCGCCAGCAGCCAGACTAGCGGGAGGAACACCGGGGAGCTGTTTTTT
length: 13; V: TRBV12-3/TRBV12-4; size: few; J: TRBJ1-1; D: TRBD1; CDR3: CASSAGGQTEAFF; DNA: TGTGCCAGCAGCGCAGGGGGACAAACTGAAGCTTTCTTT
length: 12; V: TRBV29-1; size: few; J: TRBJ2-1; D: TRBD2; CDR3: CSVPSGANEQFF; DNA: TGCAGCGTTCCTAGCGGAGCCAATGAGCAGTTCTTC
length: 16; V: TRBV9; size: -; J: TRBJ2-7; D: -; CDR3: CASSPRGVLGSYEQYF; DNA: TGTGCCAGCAGCCCTAGAGGGGTTCTGGGCTCCTACGAGCAGTACTTC
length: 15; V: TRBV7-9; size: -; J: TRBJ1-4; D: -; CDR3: CASSGGIRTNEKLFF; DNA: TGTGCCAGCAGCGGAGGGATCCGAACTAATGAAAAACTGTTTTTT
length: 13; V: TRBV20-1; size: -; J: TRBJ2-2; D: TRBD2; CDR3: CSARTSHTGELFF; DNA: TGCAGTGCTAGGACTAGCCACACCGGGGAGCTGTTTTTT
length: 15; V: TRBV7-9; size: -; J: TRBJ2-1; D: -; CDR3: CASSLVLLGVGEQFF; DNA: TGTGCCAGCAGCTTAGTTCTCTTGGGAGTGGGCGAGCAGTTCTTC
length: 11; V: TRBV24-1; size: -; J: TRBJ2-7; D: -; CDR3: CATSEGAEQYF; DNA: TGTGCCACCAGTGAAGGGGCCGAGCAGTACTTC
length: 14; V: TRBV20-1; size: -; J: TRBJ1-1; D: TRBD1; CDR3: CSAREGTGWTEAFF; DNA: TGCAGTGCTAGAGAGGGGACAGGTTGGACTGAAGCTTTCTTT
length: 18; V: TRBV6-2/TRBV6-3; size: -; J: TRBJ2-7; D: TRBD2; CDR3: CASSPRAIYGGSFYEQYF; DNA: TGTGCCAGCAGCCCAAGGGCTATCTACGGGGGGTCGTTCTACGAGCAGTACTTC
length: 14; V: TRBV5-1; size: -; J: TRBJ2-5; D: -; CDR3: CASHITGAQETQYF; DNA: TGCGCCAGCCACATAACAGGTGCCCAAGAGACCCAGTACTTC
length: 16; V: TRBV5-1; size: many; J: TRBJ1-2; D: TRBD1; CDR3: CASSLLPGQGTYGYTF; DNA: TGCGCCAGCAGCTTGTTACCGGGACAGGGGACCTATGGCTACACCTTC
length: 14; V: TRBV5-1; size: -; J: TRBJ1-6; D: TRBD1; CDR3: CDSSLGQNNSPLHF; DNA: TGCGACAGCAGCTTGGGACAGAATAATTCACCCCTCCACTTT